This T cell receptor (beta chain) was identified during a study of cytomegalovirus exposure and HLA in healthy donors. Study at large: Researchers found that approximately 77% of 398 genotyped donors fell within the Caucasian-associated ancestry cluster. Study conclusions and caveats: Later work showed greater clonal expansion in HLA-associated TCR beta chains than in equally common others. A later analysis appeared to link common viral pathogens to several of the most significant clusters. A later look showed TCR association rates differing by HLA locus, highest for DRB1 and lowest for HLA-C.

The CDR3 consists of 14 residues. The ends were cut back, 2 bases at V and 2 bases at J, with 9 bases in the middle. Germline V gene lookup returns CDR1 MNHEY and CDR2 SVGAGI. This clone has just one count. Its antigen is not known. Distinct nucleotide sequences in the sample also encode this CDR3. Both 60 Vbeta primers and 13 Jbeta primers went into the PCR. Clones were read by immunoSEQ multiplex PCR, and TCRdb kept only the in-frame ones, dropping some. The repertoire holds about 130,000 clones, approximately 79% seen once, with about 1% in the top ten. This clonotype was sampled from a male donor in good health and CMV-seronegative. The rearrangement joins TRBV6-5 to TRBJ2-5, with a weak D call TRBD1 (6 bases). The sample taken for sequencing was PBMCs. DNA of the CDR3: TGTGCCAGCAGTTACGGCAGGGGACAAGAGACCCAGTACTTC. It translates to CASSYGRGQETQYF.